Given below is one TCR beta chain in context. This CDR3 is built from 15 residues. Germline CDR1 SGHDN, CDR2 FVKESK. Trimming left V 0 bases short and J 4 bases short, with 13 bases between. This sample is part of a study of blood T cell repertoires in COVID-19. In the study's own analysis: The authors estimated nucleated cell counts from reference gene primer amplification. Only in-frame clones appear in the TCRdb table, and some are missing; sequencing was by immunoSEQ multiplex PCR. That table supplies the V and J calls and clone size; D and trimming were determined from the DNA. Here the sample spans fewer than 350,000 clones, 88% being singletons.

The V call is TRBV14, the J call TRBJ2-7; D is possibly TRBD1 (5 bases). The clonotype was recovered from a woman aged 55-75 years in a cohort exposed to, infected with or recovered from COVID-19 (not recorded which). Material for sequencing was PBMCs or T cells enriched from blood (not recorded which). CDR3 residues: CASSQDRQPFYEQYF. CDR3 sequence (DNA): TGTGCCAGCAGCCAAGATAGACAGCCTTTTTACGAGCAGTACTTC. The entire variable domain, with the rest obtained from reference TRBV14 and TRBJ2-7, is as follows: EAGVTQFPSHSVIEKGQTVTLRCDPISGHDNLYWYRRVMGKEIKFLLHFVKESKQDESGMPNNRFLAERTGGTYSTLKVQPAELEDSGVYFCASSQDRQPFYEQYFGPGTRLTVT.